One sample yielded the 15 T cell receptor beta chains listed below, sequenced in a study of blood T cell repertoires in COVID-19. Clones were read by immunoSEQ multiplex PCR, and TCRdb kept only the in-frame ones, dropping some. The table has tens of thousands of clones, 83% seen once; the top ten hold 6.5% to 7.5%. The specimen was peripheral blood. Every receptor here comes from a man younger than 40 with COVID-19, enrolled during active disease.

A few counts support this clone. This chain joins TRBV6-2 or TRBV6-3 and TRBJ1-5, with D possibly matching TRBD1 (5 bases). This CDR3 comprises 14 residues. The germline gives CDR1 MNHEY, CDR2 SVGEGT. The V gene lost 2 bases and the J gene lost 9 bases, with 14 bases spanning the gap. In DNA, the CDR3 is TGTGCCAGCAGTTACAAGGGGTCAGGGTGGCCCCAGCATTTT. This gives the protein CASSYKGSGWPQHF.

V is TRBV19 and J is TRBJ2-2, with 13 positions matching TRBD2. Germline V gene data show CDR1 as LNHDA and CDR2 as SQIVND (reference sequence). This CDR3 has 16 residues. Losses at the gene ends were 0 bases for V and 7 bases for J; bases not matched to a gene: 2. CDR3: CASSIELAGGVGELFF. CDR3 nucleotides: TGTGCCAGTAGTATAGAACTAGCGGGAGGGGTCGGGGAGCTGTTTTTT.

The CDR3 sequence is CASSSYDYRGDTDTQYF. The CDR3, as DNA: TGTGCCAGCAGTTCCTACGACTATCGAGGAGATACAGATACGCAGTATTTT. V gene TRBV28 combines with J gene TRBJ2-3; D is perhaps TRBD2 (5 bases). V gave up 4 bases and J gave up 3 bases, with 20 bases separating them. The CDR3 runs to 17 residues. The germline gives CDR1 MDHEN, CDR2 SYDVKM.

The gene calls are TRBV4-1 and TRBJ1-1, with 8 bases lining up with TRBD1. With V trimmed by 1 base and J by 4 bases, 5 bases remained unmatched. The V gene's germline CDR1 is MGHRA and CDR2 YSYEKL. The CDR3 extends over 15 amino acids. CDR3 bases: TGCGCCAGCAGCCAAGGACAGGGGTTTAGCACTGAAGCTTTCTTT. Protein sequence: CASSQGQGFSTEAFF.

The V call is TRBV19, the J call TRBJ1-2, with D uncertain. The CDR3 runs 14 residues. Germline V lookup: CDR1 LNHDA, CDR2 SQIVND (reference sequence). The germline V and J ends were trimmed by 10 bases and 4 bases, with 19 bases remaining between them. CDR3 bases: TGTGCCACGCGTTTTTTGGGAGCGGGCTATGGCTACACCTTC. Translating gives CATRFLGAGYGYTF.

The chain's CDR3 is CASSYVGGEYEQYF. CDR3 nucleotide sequence: TGTGCCAGCAGTTACGTAGGGGGCGAATACGAGCAGTACTTC. The chain couples TRBV6-2 or TRBV6-3 to TRBJ2-7, with 7 bases lining up with TRBD1. This CDR3 contains 14 residues. V lost 2 bases to trimming and J lost 4 bases; unmatched junction nucleotides: 5. The germline CDR1 and CDR2 sequences are MNHEY and SVGEGT.

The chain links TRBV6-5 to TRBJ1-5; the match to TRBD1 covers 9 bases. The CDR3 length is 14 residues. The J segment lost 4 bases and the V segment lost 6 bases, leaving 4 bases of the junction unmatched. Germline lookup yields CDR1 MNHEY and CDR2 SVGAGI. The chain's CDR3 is CASSLQGANQPQHF. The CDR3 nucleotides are TGTGCCAGCAGCTTACAGGGGGCGAATCAGCCCCAGCATTTT.

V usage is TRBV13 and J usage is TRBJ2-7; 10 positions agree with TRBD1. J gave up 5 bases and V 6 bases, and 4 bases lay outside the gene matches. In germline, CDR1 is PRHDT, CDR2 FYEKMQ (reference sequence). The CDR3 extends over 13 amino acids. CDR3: CASRGQGRNEQYF. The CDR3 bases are TGTGCCAGCAGGGGACAGGGGAGGAACGAGCAGTACTTC.

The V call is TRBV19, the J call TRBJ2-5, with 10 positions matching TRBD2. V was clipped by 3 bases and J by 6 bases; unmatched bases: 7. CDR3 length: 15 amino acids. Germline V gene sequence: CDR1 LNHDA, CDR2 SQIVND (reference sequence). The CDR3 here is CASSMSGRAGKTQYF. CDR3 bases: TGTGCCAGTAGTATGAGCGGGAGGGCCGGTAAGACCCAGTACTTC.

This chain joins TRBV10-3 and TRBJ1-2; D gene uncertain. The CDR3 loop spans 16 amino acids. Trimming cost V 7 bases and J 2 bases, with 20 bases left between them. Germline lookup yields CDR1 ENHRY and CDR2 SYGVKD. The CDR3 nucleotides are TGTGCCATCACCGACCCCGCCCGCGGGATCAACTATGGCTACACCTTC. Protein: CAITDPARGINYGYTF.

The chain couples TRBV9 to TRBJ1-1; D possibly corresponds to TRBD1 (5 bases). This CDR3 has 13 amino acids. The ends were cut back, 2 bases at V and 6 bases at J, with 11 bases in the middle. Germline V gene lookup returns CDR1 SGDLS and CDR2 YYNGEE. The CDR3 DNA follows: TGTGCCAGCAGCGTGCAATGGGGGGCTGAAGCTTTCTTT. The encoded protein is CASSVQWGAEAFF.

The CDR3 DNA reads TGTGCCACCAGCGCCAGGACAGGAATTCCCTACGAGCAGTACTTC. Translating gives CATSARTGIPYEQYF. The genes are TRBV15 and TRBJ2-7; 7 bases align to TRBD1. The CDR3 spans 15 residues. Trimming cost V 5 bases and J 2 bases; bases outside gene matches: 9. Germline V CDR1 and CDR2: LNHNV, YYDKDF (reference sequence).

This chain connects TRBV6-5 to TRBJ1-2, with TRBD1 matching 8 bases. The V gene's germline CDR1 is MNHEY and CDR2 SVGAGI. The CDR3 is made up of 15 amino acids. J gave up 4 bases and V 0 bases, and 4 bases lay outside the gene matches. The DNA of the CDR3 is TGTGCCAGCAGTTACTCGCAGGGGGCCTCCTATGGCTACACCTTC. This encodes CASSYSQGASYGYTF.

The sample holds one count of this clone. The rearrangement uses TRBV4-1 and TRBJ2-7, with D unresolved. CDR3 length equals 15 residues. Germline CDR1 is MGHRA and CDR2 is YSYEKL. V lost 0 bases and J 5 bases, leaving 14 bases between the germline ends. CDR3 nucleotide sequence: TGCGCCAGCAGCCAAGATTCCCCGATAGCACACGAGCAGTACTTC. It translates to CASSQDSPIAHEQYF.

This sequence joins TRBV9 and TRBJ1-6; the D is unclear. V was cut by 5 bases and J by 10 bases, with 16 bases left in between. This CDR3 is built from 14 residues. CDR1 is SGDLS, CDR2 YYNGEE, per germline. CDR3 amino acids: CASSSRRGGSPLHF. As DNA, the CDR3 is TGTGCCAGCAGTTCCCGAAGAGGTGGGTCACCCCTCCACTTT.